This T cell receptor (beta chain) was recorded in a study of technical replicates of blood from four donors. TCRdb's copy holds only in-frame clones and misses some; the assay was immunoSEQ multiplex PCR. The repertoire has 85,000 to 95,000 clones, about 95% of them found once; the top ten carry roughly 0.36%. Trimming took 3 bases from V and 5 from J, leaving 19 bases between them. There are 16 residues in the CDR3. Germline assignment: CDR1 SNHLY and CDR2 FYNNEI. This sequence joins TRBV2 and TRBJ2-5; no definite D call. The sequenced sample was T cells isolated from PBMCs. The clonotype was recovered from a human donor in good health. The CDR3 spells CASSERPIIGQETQYF. DNA for the CDR3: TGTGCCAGCAGTGAGAGGCCCATAATTGGTCAGGAGACCCAGTACTTC.